The 20 T cell receptor beta chains reported below all come from one sample, sequenced in a study of blood T cell repertoires in COVID-19. Sequencing was performed with immunoSEQ multiplex PCR; in TCRdb, only in-frame clones are kept and a portion is missing. Among 150,000 to 200,000 clones, more than 85% were seen once, and the ten largest hold less than 3%. Sequenced sample: peripheral blood. The receptor source for this set is a man aged 35-49 years with active or convalescent COVID-19.

This clone was found a few times. The rearrangement joins TRBV19 to TRBJ1-4, with D hard to call. V was clipped by 6 bases and J by 7 bases, with 15 bases between them. This CDR3 spans 14 amino acids. Germline loops: CDR1 LNHDA, CDR2 SQIVND (reference sequence). Written as DNA, the CDR3 is TGTGCCAGTAGCCACCCCGAGGCTGGTGAAAAACTGTTTTTT. It is translated as CASSHPEAGEKLFF.

The chain carries TRBV23-1 and TRBJ2-7, with D possibly TRBD2 on 5 matching bases. TRBV23-1 is given ORF status, its function remaining uncertain. V gave up 0 bases and J gave up 3 bases, with 12 bases separating them. This CDR3 is built from 15 residues. The CDR3 DNA reads as TGCGCCAGCAGTCAATCCTCCGGGAATGACTACGAGCAGTACTTC. This gives the protein CASSQSSGNDYEQYF.

This clone was observed once. V usage is TRBV14 and J usage is TRBJ2-7, with 8 bases identical to TRBD1. Per the germline V gene, CDR1 is SGHDN and CDR2 is FVKESK. Trimming removed 0 bases from V and 5 bases from J; junction bases left unmatched: 6. CDR3 length: 15 residues. CDR3 residues: CASSQDRTGIHEQYF. In DNA form, the CDR3 reads TGTGCCAGCAGCCAAGACAGGACAGGGATCCACGAGCAGTACTTC.

In regard to this clone: One end of the junction varies from germline; a read error may be responsible. This chain uses TRBV2 with TRBJ1-4; 9 nucleotides align to TRBD1. The CDR3 is made up of 16 amino acids. CDR1 is SNHLY, CDR2 FYNNEI, per germline. The CDR3 region has the DNA TGTGCCAGCAGGGAAGACAGGGGGATTGCTAATGAAAAACTGTTTTTT. Protein: CASREDRGIANEKLFF.

The rearrangement links TRBV9 to TRBJ2-7; 9 bases line up with TRBD2. The CDR3 extends over 16 amino acids. Trimming at V came to 4 bases and at J to 4 bases, leaving 12 bases not matched to a gene. Germline V gene lookup returns CDR1 SGDLS and CDR2 YYNGEE. The CDR3 region is CASSPTTSGPPYEQYF. The CDR3 DNA sequence: TGTGCCAGCAGCCCTACGACTAGCGGTCCTCCATACGAGCAGTACTTC.

V is TRBV18 and J is TRBJ2-3; TRBD2 agrees at 11 bases. The CDR3 spans 16 residues. Trimming removed 4 bases from V and 2 bases from J; junction bases left unmatched: 5. Germline CDR1 reads KGHSH; CDR2 reads LQKENI. The CDR3 protein is CASSLLAGDVTDTQYF. The CDR3 DNA reads as TGTGCCAGCTCACTACTAGCGGGGGATGTCACAGATACGCAGTATTTT.

The chain recombines TRBV4-3 with TRBJ2-5; TRBD2 aligns across 7 bases. V lost 2 bases to trimming and J lost 4 bases; unmatched junction nucleotides: 4. This CDR3 is built from 14 residues. Looked up from germline, CDR1 is LGHNA and CDR2 is YSLEER. Here the CDR3 reads CASSQLGRVETQYF. The CDR3 bases are TGCGCCAGCAGCCAACTAGGGAGGGTAGAGACCCAGTACTTC.

This chain joins TRBV19 and TRBJ2-7; 10 bases agree with TRBD1. The CDR3 extends over 15 amino acids. Trimming at V came to 7 bases and at J to 6 bases, leaving 12 bases not matched to a gene. Germline V CDR1 and CDR2: LNHDA, SQIVND (reference sequence). CDR3 DNA: TGTGCCAGTAAAGACAGGGGGCTATTGAAGGGCGAGCAGTACTTC. Residues: CASKDRGLLKGEQYF.

The V call is TRBV7-6, the J call TRBJ1-5, with 9 nucleotides matching TRBD1. The germline V gene has CDR1 SGHVS and CDR2 FNYEAQ. Losses at the gene ends were 5 bases for V and 6 bases for J; bases not matched to a gene: 11. The CDR3 is made up of 16 amino acids. CDR3: CASSPWDRVDSQPQHF. Here the CDR3 DNA reads TGTGCCAGCAGCCCCTGGGACAGGGTGGACTCTCAGCCCCAGCATTTT.

The rearrangement uses TRBV2 and TRBJ1-1; D not certain. Germline assignment: CDR1 SNHLY and CDR2 FYNNEI. V lost 6 bases and J 3 bases, leaving 14 bases between the germline ends. There are 14 residues in the CDR3. For the CDR3, the DNA is TGTGCCAGCAGAAGAGCAGGCCAGGACACTGAAGCTTTCTTT. It is translated as CASRRAGQDTEAFF.

V and J are TRBV29-1 and TRBJ1-4; TRBD1 aligns across 10 bases. Losses at the gene ends were 4 bases for V and 11 bases for J; bases not matched to a gene: 4. CDR1 is SQVTM and CDR2 is ANQGSEA in the germline V gene. This CDR3 contains 12 residues. The chain's CDR3 is CSVGDRGEKLFF. DNA for the CDR3: TGCAGCGTTGGGGACAGGGGAGAGAAACTGTTTTTT.

The chain couples TRBV2 to TRBJ2-7, with D perhaps matching TRBD2 (6 bases). V lost 7 bases, J lost 5 bases, and 12 bases lay in between. The CDR3 has 12 residues. Germline CDR1 is SNHLY and CDR2 is FYNNEI. The CDR3 bases are TGTGCCAGCAAGTACGGAGGGGACGAGCAGTACTTC. Its protein product is CASKYGGDEQYF. The complete variable domain, with remaining parts taken from reference TRBV2 and TRBJ2-7, reads EPEVTQTPSHQVTQMGQEVILRCVPISNHLYFYWYRQILGQKVEFLVSFYNNEISEKSEIFDDQFSVERPDGSNFTLKIRSTKLEDSAMYFCASKYGGDEQYFGPGTRLTVT.

The rearrangement links TRBV11-2 to TRBJ2-7; 7 nucleotides align to TRBD1. The CDR3 has 14 amino acids. CDR1 is SGHAT and CDR2 is FQNNGV in the germline V gene. Germline trimming cut 5 bases from V and 2 bases from J; bases unmatched to any gene: 6. As DNA, the CDR3 is TGTGCCAGCAGCGTGACAGGGACCACCTACGAGCAGTACTTC. It is translated as CASSVTGTTYEQYF.

With respect to this clone: One junction end does not reproduce the germline sequence, and a read error may be involved. The rearrangement links TRBV7-7 to TRBJ2-1; D is possibly TRBD1 or TRBD2 (7 bases each). Germline V gene sequence: CDR1 SSHAT, CDR2 FNYEAQ (reference sequence). The CDR3 runs 16 residues. The CDR3 sequence is CASSLGRGLRGNEQFF. Here the CDR3 DNA reads TGTGCTAGCAGCTTAGGGAGGGGGCTTCGCGGGAATGAGCAGTTCTTC.

The chain links TRBV21-1 to TRBJ1-5; the DNA was not compared with TRBD1, the D call given in the table. TRBV21-1 is shown as a pseudogene. This CDR3 is built from 16 residues. The CDR3 coding sequence is TGTGCCAGCAGCAAGGGTCGACAGTCTAGCAATCAGCCCCAGCATTTT. Translation: CASSKGRQSSNQPQHF.

This clone has a handful of counts. The J gene is TRBJ2-3, the V gene TRBV6-4; a possible D gene is TRBD2 (6 bases). From germline, CDR1 is MRHNA and CDR2 SNTAGT. V was cut by 4 bases and J by 2 bases, with 7 bases left in between. The CDR3 has 13 amino acids. The CDR3 protein is CASSASDTDTQYF. The DNA for the CDR3 is TGTGCCAGCAGTGCTAGCGACACAGATACGCAGTATTTT.

The chain combines TRBV28 with TRBJ1-5; D not resolved. Germline V lookup: CDR1 MDHEN, CDR2 SYDVKM. The V end lost 3 bases, the J end lost 2 bases, and 8 bases lay between the germline ends. CDR3 length equals 14 residues. CDR3 region: CASSLESRNQPQHF. The DNA for the CDR3 is TGTGCCAGCAGTTTGGAGTCCCGCAATCAGCCCCAGCATTTT.

This clone appeared once. The J gene is TRBJ2-3, the V gene TRBV18; the D gene is possibly TRBD2 (6 bases). The germline CDR1 and CDR2 sequences are KGHSH and LQKENI. The CDR3 is 15 residues long. V was shortened by 0 bases and J by 1 base, with 8 bases between the two germline ends. Here the CDR3 DNA reads TGTGCCAGCTCACCACCGGGCGGGGGCACAGATACGCAGTATTTT. This encodes CASSPPGGGTDTQYF.

The chain employs TRBV12-3 or TRBV12-4 and TRBJ1-2; D may be TRBD1 (5 bases). V lost 5 bases and J lost 3, with 10 bases in between. The CDR3 is 13 residues long. CDR3: CASSRQGYYGYTF. The DNA for the CDR3 is TGTGCCAGCAGTCGTCAGGGATACTATGGCTACACCTTC.

CDR3 region: CASSLPLAGPNEQFF. In DNA form, the CDR3 reads TGTGCCAGCAGCCTTCCCCTTGCGGGGCCCAATGAGCAGTTCTTC. The rearrangement joins TRBV5-4 to TRBJ2-1; possibly TRBD2 for D (6 bases). This CDR3 has 15 amino acids. Germline CDR1 reads SGHNT; CDR2 reads YYREEE (reference sequence). Trimming cost V 4 bases and J 6 bases, with 17 bases left between them.